This note documents a single T cell receptor (beta chain) sequence. Its antigen is still unknown. This sample is drawn from a study of blood T cells in healthy people across ages. General study findings and limits: Unknown donor CMV status possibly confounded expanded clonotype changes. With unsorted PBMCs, a conclusive comparison of naive versus antigen-experienced cells was not possible. Underestimates were what the diversity estimates from one million T cells were considered to be.

Trimming cost V 4 bases and J 3 bases, with 8 bases left between them. This CDR3 region has 13 residues. Using a J-beta primer mix together with a sample-barcoded 5' primer, a second PCR was run for roughly 6 to 11 cycles. A minimum of 2.5 million CDR3-containing paired-end reads was obtained for each sample. Each CDR3 protein is one row after TCRdb ran MiXCR on the 5' RACE reads. This repertoire shows fewer than 1.5 million distinct CDR3 sequences, roughly 45% found once; its top ten account for less than 8%. Sequencing was done on a sample of blood. The clonotype was recovered from a woman aged 18-29 years in good health. The rearrangement uses TRBV12-3 or TRBV12-4 and TRBJ2-3; TRBD2 might be the D (5 bases). CDR3 bases: TGTGCCAGCAGTTCGAGGGTGACAGATACGCAGTATTTT. Protein product: CASSSRVTDTQYF.